This TCR beta chain was identified in a study of cytomegalovirus exposure and HLA in healthy donors. 13 Jbeta primers and 60 Vbeta primers were used for the PCR. Study processing details: Later, an analysis found 80 million or so unique TCR beta chains, and 9.5 million to 11 million of these were shared. Libraries were prepared by immunoSEQ multiplex PCR; TCRdb keeps only in-frame clonotypes and omits some of them. Clonal size and the V and J genes are those of that table, whereas D and trimming came from the DNA. The sample lists 60,000 to 65,000 clones, roughly 70% occurring once. Notes on the study in general: Most TCR sequences were rare, but some public TCRs occurred in many donors. In a later analysis, HLA-associated TCR beta chains were more clonally expanded than equally common others. CMV antigen specificity of a few CMV-associated chains was confirmed in vitro.

In regard to this clone: Its antigen is undetermined.

Germline CDR1 SNHLY, CDR2 FYNNEI. With 4 bases clipped from V and 4 bases from J, the junction kept 5 bases outside the gene matches. The CDR3 is made up of 15 amino acids. Sequencing was done on a sample of PBMCs. The rearrangement links TRBV2 to TRBJ1-1; 11 bases line up with TRBD1. This receptor was identified in a middle-aged man in good health and CMV-seropositive. CDR3 DNA: TGTGCCAGCAGTGCCCCGGGACAGGGGGGCACTGAAGCTTTCTTT. Translated: CASSAPGQGGTEAFF.